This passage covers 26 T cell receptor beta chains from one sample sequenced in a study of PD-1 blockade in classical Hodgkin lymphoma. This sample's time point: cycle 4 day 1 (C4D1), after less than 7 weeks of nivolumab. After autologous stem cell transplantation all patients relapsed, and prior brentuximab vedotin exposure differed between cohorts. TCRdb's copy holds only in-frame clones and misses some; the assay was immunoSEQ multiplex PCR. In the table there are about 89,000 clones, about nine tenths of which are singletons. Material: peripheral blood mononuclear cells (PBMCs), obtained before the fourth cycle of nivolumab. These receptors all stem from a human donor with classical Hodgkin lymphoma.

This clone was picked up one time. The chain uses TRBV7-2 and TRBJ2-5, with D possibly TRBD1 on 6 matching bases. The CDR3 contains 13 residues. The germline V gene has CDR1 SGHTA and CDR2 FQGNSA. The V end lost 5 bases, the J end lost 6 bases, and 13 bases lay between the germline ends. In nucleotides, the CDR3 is TGTGCCAGCAGCCAGGACAGTCCACAGACCCAGTACTTC. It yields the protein CASSQDSPQTQYF.

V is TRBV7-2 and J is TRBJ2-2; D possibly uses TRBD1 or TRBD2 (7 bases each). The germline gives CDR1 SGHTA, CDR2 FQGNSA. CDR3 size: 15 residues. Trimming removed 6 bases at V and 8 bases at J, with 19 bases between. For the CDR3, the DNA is TGTGCCAGCAGGGGCTTGAGCGGGGACAGTGGGGAGCTGTTTTTT. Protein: CASRGLSGDSGELFF. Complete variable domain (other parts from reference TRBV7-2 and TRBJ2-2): GAGVSQSPSNKVTEKGKDVELRCDPISGHTALYWYRQSLGQGLEFLIYFQGNSAPDKSGLPSDRFSAERTGGSVSTLTIQRTQQEDSAVYLCASRGLSGDSGELFFGEGSRLTVL.

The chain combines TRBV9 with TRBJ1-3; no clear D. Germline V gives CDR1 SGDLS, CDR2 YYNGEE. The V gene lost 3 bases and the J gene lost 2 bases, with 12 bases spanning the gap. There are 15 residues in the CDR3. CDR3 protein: CASSAPPSAGNTIYF. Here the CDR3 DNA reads TGTGCCAGCAGCGCCCCACCGAGCGCTGGAAACACCATATATTTT.

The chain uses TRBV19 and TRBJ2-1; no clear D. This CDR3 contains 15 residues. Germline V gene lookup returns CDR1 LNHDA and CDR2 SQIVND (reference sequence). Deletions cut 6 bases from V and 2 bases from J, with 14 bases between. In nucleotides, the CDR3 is TGTGCCAGTAGCATCGGGCAGGCGGCCTACAATGAGCAGTTCTTC. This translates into CASSIGQAAYNEQFF. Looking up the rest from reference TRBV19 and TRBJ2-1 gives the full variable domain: DGGITQSPKYLFRKEGQNVTLSCEQNLNHDAMYWYRQDPGQGLRLIYYSQIVNDFQKGDIAEGYSVSREKKESFPLTVTSAQKNPTAFYLCASSIGQAAYNEQFFGPGTRLTVL.

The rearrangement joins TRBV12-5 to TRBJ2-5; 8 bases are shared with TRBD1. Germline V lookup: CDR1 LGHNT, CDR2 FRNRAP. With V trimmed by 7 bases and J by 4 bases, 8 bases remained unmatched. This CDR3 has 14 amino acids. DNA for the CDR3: TGTGCTAGTGCCGGTATCGGACAGGGAGAGACCCAGTACTTC. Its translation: CASAGIGQGETQYF.

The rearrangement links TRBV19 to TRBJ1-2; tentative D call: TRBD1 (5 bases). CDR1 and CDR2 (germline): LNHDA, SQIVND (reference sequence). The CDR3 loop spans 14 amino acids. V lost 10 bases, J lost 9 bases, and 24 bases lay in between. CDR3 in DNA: TGTGCCACCGCTCGCGGGACGGGACTTGTAAGCTACACCTTC. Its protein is CATARGTGLVSYTF.

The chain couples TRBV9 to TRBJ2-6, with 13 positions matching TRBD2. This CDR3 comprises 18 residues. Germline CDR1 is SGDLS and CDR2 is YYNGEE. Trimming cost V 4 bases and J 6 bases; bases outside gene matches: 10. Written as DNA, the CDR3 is TGTGCCAGCAGCCCAGGGACTAGCGGGGTTCCGGAGGCCAACGTCCTGACTTTC. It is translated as CASSPGTSGVPEANVLTF.

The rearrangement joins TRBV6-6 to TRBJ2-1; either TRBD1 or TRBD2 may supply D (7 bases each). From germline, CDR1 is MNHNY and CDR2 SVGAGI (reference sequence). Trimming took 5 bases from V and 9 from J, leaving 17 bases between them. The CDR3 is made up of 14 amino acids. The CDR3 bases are TGTGCCAGCAGTAACAGGGGAGGGGGCAGTGAGCAGTTCTTC. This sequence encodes CASSNRGGGSEQFF.

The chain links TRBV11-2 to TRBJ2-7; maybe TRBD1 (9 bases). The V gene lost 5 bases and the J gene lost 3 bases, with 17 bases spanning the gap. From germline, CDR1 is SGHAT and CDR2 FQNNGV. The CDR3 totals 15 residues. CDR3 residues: CASSRGGTGLYEQYF. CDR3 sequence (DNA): TGTGCCAGCAGCCGCGGGGGGACAGGGCTCTACGAGCAGTACTTC.

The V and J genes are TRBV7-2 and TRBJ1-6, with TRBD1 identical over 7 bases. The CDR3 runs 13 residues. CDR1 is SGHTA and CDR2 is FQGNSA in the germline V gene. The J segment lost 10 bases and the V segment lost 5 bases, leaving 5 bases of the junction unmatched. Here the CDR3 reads CASSPTGVSPLHF. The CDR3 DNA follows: TGTGCCAGCAGCCCAACAGGGGTATCACCCCTCCACTTT.

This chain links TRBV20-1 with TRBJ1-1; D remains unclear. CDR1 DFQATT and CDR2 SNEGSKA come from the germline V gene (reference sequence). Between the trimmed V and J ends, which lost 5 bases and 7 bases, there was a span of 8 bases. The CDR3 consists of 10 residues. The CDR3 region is CSARGIEAFF. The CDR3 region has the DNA TGCAGTGCTCGAGGAATTGAAGCTTTCTTT.

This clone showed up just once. The CDR3 here is CASSRSTSDTQYF. CDR3 sequence (DNA): TGTGCCAGCAGCCGATCGACGTCGGATACGCAGTATTTT. The chain recombines TRBV7-2 with TRBJ2-3; D is ambiguous. Trimming took 5 bases from V and 6 from J, leaving 12 bases between them. The germline gives CDR1 SGHTA, CDR2 FQGNSA. The CDR3 consists of 13 residues.

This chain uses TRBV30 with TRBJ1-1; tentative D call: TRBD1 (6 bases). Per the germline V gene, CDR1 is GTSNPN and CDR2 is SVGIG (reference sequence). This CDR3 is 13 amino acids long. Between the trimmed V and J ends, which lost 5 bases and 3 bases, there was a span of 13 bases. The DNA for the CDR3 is TGTGCCTGGGCCCGGGACACGGACACTGAAGCTTTCTTT. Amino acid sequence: CAWARDTDTEAFF.

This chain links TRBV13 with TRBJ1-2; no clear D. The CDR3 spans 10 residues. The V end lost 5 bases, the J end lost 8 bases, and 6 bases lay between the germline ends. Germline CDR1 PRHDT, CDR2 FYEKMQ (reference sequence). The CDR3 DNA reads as TGTGCCAGCAGCCTTACAGGCTACACCTTC. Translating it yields CASSLTGYTF.

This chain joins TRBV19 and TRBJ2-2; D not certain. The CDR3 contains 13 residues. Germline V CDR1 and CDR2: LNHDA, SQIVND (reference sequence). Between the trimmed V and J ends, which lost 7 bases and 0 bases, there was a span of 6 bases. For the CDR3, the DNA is TGTGCCAGTAACGGAGCGAACACCGGGGAGCTGTTTTTT. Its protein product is CASNGANTGELFF.

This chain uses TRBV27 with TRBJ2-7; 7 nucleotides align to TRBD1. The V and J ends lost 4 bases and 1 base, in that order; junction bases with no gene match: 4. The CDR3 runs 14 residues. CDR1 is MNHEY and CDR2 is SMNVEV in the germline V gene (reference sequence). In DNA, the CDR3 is TGTGCCAGCAGTTGGCGGACAGGTTCCTACGAGCAGTACTTC. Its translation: CASSWRTGSYEQYF.

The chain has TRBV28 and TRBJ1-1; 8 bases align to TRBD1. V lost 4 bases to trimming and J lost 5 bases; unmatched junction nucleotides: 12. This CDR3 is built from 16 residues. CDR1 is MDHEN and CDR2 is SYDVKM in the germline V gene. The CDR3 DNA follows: TGTGCCAGCAGTTCCCACCCCGGACAGGGAGGGACTGAAGCTTTCTTT. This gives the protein CASSSHPGQGGTEAFF.

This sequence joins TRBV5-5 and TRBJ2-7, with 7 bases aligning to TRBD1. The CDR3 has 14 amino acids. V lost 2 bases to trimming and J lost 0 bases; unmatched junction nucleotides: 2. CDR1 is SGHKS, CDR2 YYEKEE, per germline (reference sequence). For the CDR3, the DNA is TGTGCCAGCAGCTTTCAGGGGGACTCCTACGAGCAGTACTTC. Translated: CASSFQGDSYEQYF.

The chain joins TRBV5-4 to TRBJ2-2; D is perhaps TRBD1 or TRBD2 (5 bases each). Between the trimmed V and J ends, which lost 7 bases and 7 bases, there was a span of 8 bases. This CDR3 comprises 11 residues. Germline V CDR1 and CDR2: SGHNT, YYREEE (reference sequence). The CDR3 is CASGGGGELFF. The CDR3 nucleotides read TGTGCCAGCGGGGGTGGCGGGGAGCTGTTTTTT.

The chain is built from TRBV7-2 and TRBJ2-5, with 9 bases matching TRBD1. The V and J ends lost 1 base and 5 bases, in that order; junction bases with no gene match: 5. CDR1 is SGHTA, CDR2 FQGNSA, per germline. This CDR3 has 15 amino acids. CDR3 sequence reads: CASSLGGTGRETQYF. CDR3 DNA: TGTGCCAGCAGCTTAGGGGGGACAGGGAGGGAGACCCAGTACTTC.

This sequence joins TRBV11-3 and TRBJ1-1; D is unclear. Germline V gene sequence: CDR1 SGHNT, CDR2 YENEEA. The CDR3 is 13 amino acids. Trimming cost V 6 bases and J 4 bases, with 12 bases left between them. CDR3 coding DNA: TGTGCCAGCAGATCATCACAGAGCACTGAAGCTTTCTTT. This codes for CASRSSQSTEAFF.

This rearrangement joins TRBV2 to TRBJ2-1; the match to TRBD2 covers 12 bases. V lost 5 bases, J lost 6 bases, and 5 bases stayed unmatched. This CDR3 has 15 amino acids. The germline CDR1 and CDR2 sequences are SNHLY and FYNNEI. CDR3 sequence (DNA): TGTGCCAGCAGTCAACTAGCGGGGGGCCCCAATGAGCAGTTCTTC. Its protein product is CASSQLAGGPNEQFF.

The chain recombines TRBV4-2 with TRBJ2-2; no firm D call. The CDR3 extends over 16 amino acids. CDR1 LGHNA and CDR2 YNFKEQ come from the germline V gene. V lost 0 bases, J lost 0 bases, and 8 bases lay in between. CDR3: CASSQERTSNTGELFF. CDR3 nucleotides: TGTGCCAGCAGCCAAGAACGAACGTCGAACACCGGGGAGCTGTTTTTT.

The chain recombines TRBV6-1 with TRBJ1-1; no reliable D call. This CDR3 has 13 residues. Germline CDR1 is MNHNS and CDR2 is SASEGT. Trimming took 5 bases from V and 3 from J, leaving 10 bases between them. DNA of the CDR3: TGTGCCAGCAGTTGGGCGCGACACACTGAAGCTTTCTTT. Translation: CASSWARHTEAFF.

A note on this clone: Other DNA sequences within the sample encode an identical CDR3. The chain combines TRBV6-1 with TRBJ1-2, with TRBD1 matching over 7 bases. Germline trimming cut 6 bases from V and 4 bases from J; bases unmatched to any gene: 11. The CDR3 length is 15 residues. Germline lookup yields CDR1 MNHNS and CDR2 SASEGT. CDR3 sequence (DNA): TGTGCCAGCAGCAACGCCGGGACAGCCTTCTATGGCTACACCTTC. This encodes CASSNAGTAFYGYTF.

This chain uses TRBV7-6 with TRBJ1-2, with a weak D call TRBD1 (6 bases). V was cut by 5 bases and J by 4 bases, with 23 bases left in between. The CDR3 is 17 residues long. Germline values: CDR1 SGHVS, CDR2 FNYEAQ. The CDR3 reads CASSPGQSLVPSYGYTF. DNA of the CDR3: TGTGCCAGCAGCCCCGGACAGTCTCTGGTACCCTCCTATGGCTACACCTTC.